This TCR beta chain was recovered during a study of CD8+ T cells in alopecia areata (dated by TCRdb to the late 2010s). Regarding the study in general: Treated patients were enrolled in an open-label pilot trial of oral tofacitinib, 5 to 10 mg twice daily, for moderate-to-severe alopecia areata. Tofacitinib was administered for 6 to 18 months, and 6 months of follow-up off drug were then conducted to assess delayed response and recurrence. For the treated patients, the SALT score, which quantifies what percentage of scalp surface area is affected, served as the measure of disease severity. In both human patients and the C3H/HeJ mouse model, the study applied high-throughput TCRbeta sequencing to look at T cell clonal expansion in alopecia areata. Human TCRbeta sequencing covered scalp tissue and sorted CD4+ and CD8+ peripheral blood T cells from patchy and totalis/universalis alopecia areata patients and healthy controls. Biopsies were taken from tofacitinib-treated patients at baseline and again at 4 and 24 weeks into treatment, and several of those patients also had a later scalp biopsy. Scalp clonality was compared among normal scalp (n=4), patchy alopecia areata scalp (n=8), and alopecia totalis/universalis scalp (n=8). RNA was obtained with the PAXgene miRNA kit for fixed scalp, the miRNeasy kit for PBMCs, and the RNeasy kit for mouse skin. TCRbeta CDR3 regions were amplified by immunoSEQ multiplex PCR with 35 Vbeta forward and 13 Jbeta reverse primers. Overall study results and their limits: Unlike mouse skin, which is dominated by gammadelta T cells, normal human skin has resident alphabeta T cells that are also sequenced, and this complicates analysis of the scalp TCR repertoire. Many expanded lesional clones persisted in scalp and blood during tofacitinib treatment, which may partly explain relapse after stopping treatment. Compared with normal scalp, lesional scalp had higher clonality and more expanded CD8+ clones, particularly in alopecia totalis/universalis, a pattern that suggests antigenic drive. Compared with mice, TCR sequences shared between patients were less clear, possibly partly because of HLA diversity across the patient population. Tofacitinib significantly decreased scalp clonality and the number of expanded CD8+ clones among the top 100 scalp clones. Because the treated cohort was small and had only one nonresponder, larger studies are needed to examine links between baseline CD8+ expansion and response.

A remark on this clone: The antigen it recognizes is unknown. No quality values exist for individual bases; no much larger clone is one base distant.

CDR1 and CDR2 were assigned from the germline V gene as KGHSH and LQKENI. The CDR3 sequence holds 14 residues, the cysteine and phenylalanine included. Of the read, only the CDR3 DNA is kept; its 42 bases are in frame from base 1. V and J are truncated by 6 bases and 2 bases respectively, leaving an intervening sequence of 13 bases. The time point label here, explained by the study, means: more than 3 weeks on oral tofacitinib. Read against the paper, the sample's treatment or condition label means: oral pan-JAK inhibitor, 5-10 mg twice daily. From alopecia areata patients, peripheral blood was collected along with lesional scalp punch biopsies. PBMCs were isolated by density centrifugation and stained for CD3, CD4 and CD8, and CD4+ and CD8+ T cells were sorted on a FACSAria. Libraries were constructed by the immunoSEQ multiplex PCR assay. For TCR sequencing, RNA was extracted from every sample and reverse transcribed into cDNA to serve as template. SuperScript III was used for first-strand cDNA synthesis, primed with a 2:1 mix of oligo-dT and random hexamers. A synthetic immune receptor repertoire was used to measure amplification bias, and any remaining bias was corrected computationally. The authors' pipeline ran thus. Raw reads were preprocessed to remove errors, and CDR3 was defined according to IMGT conventions as the region from the conserved cysteine to phenylalanine. Clonality was computed by normalizing Shannon entropy by log2 of the number of productive unique TCRs and subtracting the result from 1. Scalp TCRbeta sequences were cross-referenced with sorted blood CD4 and CD8 repertoires so that the CD4 or CD8 identity of scalp clones could be inferred. TCRdb limited this immuneACCESS table to in-frame rearrangements with V and J called. A share of clones is missing; checked studies link under half to unresolved V genes, and the rest is unexplained. D and trimming come from the DNA, and the V and J calls and clone size come from that table. The sample includes about 210,000 clones, with about 64% observed a single time. Clones ranked in the top ten supply roughly 4.2% of the sample.

The rearrangement combines TRBV18 with TRBJ1-2, and perhaps TRBD1 as D gene, on 5 matching bases. This sequence was found in a human donor with alopecia areata. The material was CD4+ T cells sorted from blood, obtained at week 4, from a patient treated with tofacitinib. The DNA is TGTGCCAGCTCGCGCGGGACGTCCAACTATGGCTACACCTTC. Its translation reads: CASSRGTSNYGYTF. Extended through the reference TRBV18 and TRBJ1-2 proteins, this CDR3 yields the full variable domain: NAGVMQNPRHLVRRRGQEARLRCSPMKGHSHVYWYRQLPEEGLKFMVYLQKENIIDESGMPKERFSAEFPKEGPSILRIQQVVRGDSAAYFCASSRGTSNYGYTFGSGTRLTVV.